This T cell receptor (beta chain) appears in the sequencing data of a study of CD4 T cells in relation to SARS-CoV-2 and coronaviruses (dated by TCRdb to the early 2020s). In terms of the full investigation: Shared crossreactive spike epitopes were mapped to their HLA restriction using patient-derived lymphoblastoid cell lines. At the level of individual TCR clonotypes, the study evaluated whether memory CD4+ T cells crossreact between the spike proteins of SARS-CoV-2 and those of common cold coronaviruses. The Adaptive Biotechnologies TCR-sequencing kit was used to sequence samples from three pre-COVID donors and the naive versus memory experiments, whereas other data were Illumina-based. Expansion assays from other donors in the study were sequenced with a different, Illumina-based TCR-beta assay.

Deep-resolution immunoSEQ TCR-beta sequencing was performed on DNA from uncultured naive and memory CD4+ T cells. For the original study's pipeline: During preprocessing, nonproductive sequences were removed, along with CDR3s that did not begin with C, did not end with F or W, or were shorter than 7 amino acids. Cultured and uncultured naive and memory CD4+ repertoires were searched for previously identified spike- and CEF-reactive CDR3s. CDR3 homology was measured as pairwise Levenshtein distance, computed with the stringdist R package after trimming three terminal residues from each end. The table was pulled from immuneACCESS by TCRdb, which kept in-frame rearrangements only. Such tables lose some clones; where checked, under half of the loss comes from unresolved V genes, and the rest has no known cause. V and J calls and clone size come straight from that table; D and trimming were deduced from the DNA. Recorded for this sample are 55,000 to 75,000 clones; over 70% of them occurred a single time. The biggest ten clones account for around 1.5% of the sample.

Summary of the overall study and its limitations: Because the crossreactivity analysis focused on spike protein, crossreactivity against other viral proteins was not assessed. Compared with monoreactive clones, crossreactive clones had significantly weaker SARS-CoV-2-driven expansion, a result consistent with antigenic imprinting. No donor contributed both pre-pandemic and post-infection samples, which limited tracing the source of pre-existing responses. Naive versus memory sequencing indicated that memory recall responses, rather than primary responses primed during culture, are detected by the assay. The study was constrained by small numbers of patients and of tested TCRs. Approximately 60% of donors had memory CD4+ clonotypes that crossrecognized SARS-CoV-2 and at least one common cold coronavirus spike.

Notes on this clone: There is no known antigen for this receptor. No much larger clone is present one base from it, and per-base qualities are unavailable.

CD4+ T cells from unexposed donors were collected before the COVID-19 pandemic (2011-2018). Naive and memory CD4+ T cells were separated from cryopreserved PBMCs by CD4 enrichment followed by EasySep naive CD4+ T cell enrichment. Leukapheresis product for the unexposed donors was purchased commercially. Ficoll-Paque PLUS gradient centrifugation was used to isolate PBMCs from either whole blood or leukapheresis product. PBMCs were either cryopreserved at -140 degrees C or used fresh in the expansion assay. The QIAamp Micro DNA Kit was used to extract genomic DNA from the CD4+ T cells. The germline V gene yields SGHAT for CDR1 and FQNNGV for CDR2. V lost 4 bases and J lost 2 bases; the stretch between them is 14 bases long. Spanning cysteine to phenylalanine, the CDR3 consists of 15 amino acids. Here the CDR3 DNA is all that survives: 45 bases in frame from base 1.

The sequence was obtained from a human donor in good health. The chain joins TRBV11-2 to TRBJ1-2; a weak D assignment points to TRBD1 (6 bases agree). The source material was memory CD4+ T cells from PBMCs. The sample's cell subset or site, from its label and the paper: memory (non-naive) CD4+ T cells. The CDR3 in this case is CASSSVGGGNYGYTF. The nucleotides read TGTGCCAGCAGCTCAGTCGGGGGGGGCAACTATGGCTACACCTTC.